Below, one T cell receptor beta chain is given with its context. Its binding antigen is unknown. Base qualities are not at hand, and no much larger clone is one base apart. Reading the label with the study, this specimen's treatment or condition is: oral pan-JAK inhibitor, 5-10 mg twice daily. Lesional scalp punch biopsies and peripheral blood were obtained from alopecia areata patients. PBMCs were separated by density centrifugation and stained for CD3, CD4 and CD8, after which CD4+ and CD8+ T cells were sorted on a FACSAria. This specimen belongs to a study of CD8+ T cells in alopecia areata (dated by TCRdb to the late 2010s). For the wider study: The treated patients, all with moderate-to-severe alopecia areata, were enrolled in an open-label pilot trial of oral tofacitinib given at 5 to 10 mg twice daily. Tofacitinib was administered for 6 to 18 months, and 6 months of follow-up off drug were then conducted to assess delayed response and recurrence. The SALT score, which quantifies the percentage of affected scalp surface area, was used to measure disease severity in treated patients. To study T cell clonal expansion in alopecia areata, the researchers applied high-throughput TCRbeta sequencing to both the C3H/HeJ mouse model and human patients. Human TCRbeta sequencing covered scalp tissue and sorted CD4+ and CD8+ peripheral blood T cells from patchy and totalis/universalis alopecia areata patients and healthy controls. Patients on tofacitinib were biopsied at baseline and after 4 and 24 weeks of treatment, and several of the patients also had a later scalp biopsy. Scalp clonality was compared across normal scalp (n=4), patchy alopecia areata scalp (n=8), and alopecia totalis/universalis scalp (n=8). RNA was extracted with the PAXgene miRNA kit for fixed scalp, the miRNeasy kit for PBMCs, and the RNeasy kit for mouse skin. TCRbeta CDR3 regions were amplified by immunoSEQ multiplex PCR with 35 Vbeta forward and 13 Jbeta reverse primers. General findings and caveats noted by the study authors: During tofacitinib treatment, many expanded lesional clones remained in scalp and blood, and this persistence may partly explain relapse after treatment is stopped. Because the treated cohort was small and had just a single nonresponder, larger studies are needed to establish links between baseline CD8+ expansion and response. Tofacitinib significantly lowered scalp clonality and the number of expanded CD8+ clones among the top 100 scalp clones. Unlike mouse skin, which is dominated by gammadelta T cells, normal human skin has resident alphabeta T cells that are also sequenced, and this complicates analysis of the scalp TCR repertoire. Compared with mice, TCR sequences shared between patients were less clear, possibly partly because of HLA diversity across the patient population. Compared with normal scalp, lesional scalp, particularly in alopecia totalis/universalis, had higher clonality and more expanded CD8+ clones, which suggests antigenic drive.

The CDR3 measures 15 amino acids from cysteine to phenylalanine. The CDR3 DNA has 45 bases and is translated from base 1. The CDR1 and CDR2 encoded by the germline V gene (reference sequence) are LNHNV and YYDKDF. Between the V and J ends, shortened by 3 bases and 0 bases respectively, the junction contains 9 bases. The library was produced with the immunoSEQ multiplex PCR assay. RNA was extracted from all samples and reverse transcribed into cDNA, which served as template for TCR sequencing. SuperScript III was used to make first-strand cDNA, primed with a 2:1 mix of oligo-dT and random hexamers. A synthetic immune receptor repertoire was used to assess amplification bias, and residual bias was removed computationally. The original methods were these. Raw reads were preprocessed for error removal, and CDR3 was defined according to IMGT conventions as running from the conserved cysteine to phenylalanine. Clonality was computed as 1 minus the Shannon entropy, with the entropy normalized by log2 of the number of productive unique TCRs. Whether each scalp clone was CD4 or CD8 was inferred by checking scalp TCRbeta sequences against the CD4 and CD8 repertoires from sorted blood. In its TCRdb copy, this immuneACCESS table keeps in-frame sequences only and misses some clones. Where compared with another copy, unresolved V genes explain less than half of these, and the others have no known cause. D and trimming come from the DNA, and the V and J calls and clone size come from that table. The sample data list some 190,000 clones, and around 65% of these were observed just once. More than 1% of the sample goes to the ten largest clones.

The V and J segments used are TRBV15 and TRBJ2-4; the D segment could be TRBD1, given 6 matching bases. Specimen: CD4+ T cells sorted from blood, collected at approximately week 44, from a patient treated with tofacitinib. This receptor was obtained from a human donor with alopecia areata. The nucleotide sequence is given as TGTGCCACCAGCAGCCTGGGACAAGCCAAAAACATTCAGTACTTC. Its coded protein is CATSSLGQAKNIQYF. The variable domain in full, with residues beyond the CDR3 obtained from the reference TRBV15 and TRBJ2-4 genes, is DAMVIQNPRYQVTQFGKPVTLSCSQTLNHNVMYWYQQKSSQAPKLLFHYYDKDFNNEADTPDNFQSRRPNTSFCFLDIRSPGLGDTAMYLCATSSLGQAKNIQYFGAGTRLSVL.